This T cell receptor (beta chain) comes out of a study of T cells after yellow fever vaccination. Notes on the study in general: Only a small proportion of the clonotypes turned up in both the CD4 and the CD8 compartments, likely arising from convergent recombination.

Synthesis of TCR cDNA relied on 5'RACE template switching, which attached a universal primer site and UMIs. Via MiXCR, TCRdb re-called the 5' RACE reads, giving one row per CDR3 protein. The table records 200,000 to 250,000 distinct CDR3 sequences, under 3.5% of them present only once. This clonotype was seen only a few times. The antigen is undetermined. V lost 2 bases and J lost 6; bases outside the gene matches: 5. CDR3 length equals 15 residues. Germline CDR1 and CDR2: MNHNY and SVGAGI (reference sequence). The genes are TRBV6-6 and TRBJ2-1; 9 nucleotides agree with TRBD1. The receptor was isolated from a man younger than 30 who received the YFV17D yellow fever vaccine. The input for sequencing was CD4+ T cells sorted from PBMCs, taken 10 days after the yellow fever booster vaccination. The CDR3 is CASSYRSGQGNEQFF. Written as DNA, the CDR3 is TGTGCCAGCAGTTACAGGTCGGGACAGGGCAATGAGCAGTTCTTC.